Presented here are 21 T cell receptor beta chains from one specimen sequenced in a study of blood T cell repertoires in COVID-19 (dated by TCRdb to the early 2020s). The library came from the immunoSEQ multiplex PCR assay. The table was pulled from immuneACCESS by TCRdb, which kept in-frame rearrangements only. Such tables lose some clones; where checked, under half of the loss comes from unresolved V genes, and the rest has no known cause. This sample is represented by fewer than 300,000 clones; roughly 93% of them were singletons. About 2.5% of the sample is taken by the ten largest. Sequenced sample: PBMCs or T cells enriched from blood (not recorded which). Receptors were obtained from a woman aged 40 to 49 with acute COVID-19.

The V call is TRBV18, the J call TRBJ2-3; possibly TRBD2 for D (5 bases). Germline V lookup: CDR1 KGHSH, CDR2 LQKENI. The CDR3 length is 15 residues. The V gene lost 3 bases and the J gene lost 3 bases, with 13 bases spanning the gap. The CDR3: CASSPRGLATDTQYF. In nucleotides, the CDR3 is TGTGCCAGCTCACCTCGGGGTTTAGCAACAGATACGCAGTATTTT.

This chain connects TRBV5-8 to TRBJ2-7, with 8 bases identical to TRBD1. Germline CDR1 reads SGHTS; CDR2 reads YDEGEE. Trimming took 2 bases from V and 1 from J; bases not matched to a gene: 8. This CDR3 spans 16 amino acids. CDR3: CASSLAGGTGSYEQYF. For the CDR3, the DNA is TGTGCCAGCAGCTTAGCCGGAGGGACAGGTTCCTACGAGCAGTACTTC.

The chain recombines TRBV24-1 with TRBJ1-6, with 8 nucleotides matching TRBD1. Trimming cost V 4 bases and J 6 bases; bases outside gene matches: 1. The CDR3 has 14 residues. The V gene's germline CDR1 is KGHDR and CDR2 SFDVKD. The CDR3 sequence: CATSEGQANSPLHF. As DNA, the CDR3 is TGTGCCACCAGTGAGGGACAGGCTAATTCACCCCTCCACTTT.

The V and J genes are TRBV4-1 and TRBJ2-5, with 13 bases matching TRBD2. The germline CDR1 and CDR2 sequences are MGHRA and YSYEKL. CDR3 length equals 17 residues. V lost 1 base, J lost 5 bases, and 7 bases stayed unmatched. This CDR3 reads CASSQGQGLAGDETQYF. The CDR3 bases are TGCGCCAGCAGCCAAGGGCAAGGACTAGCGGGAGACGAGACCCAGTACTTC.

This clone was seen a single time. CDR3 sequence: CASSAEYRGRESYSGNTIYF. The CDR3 DNA is TGTGCCAGCAGCGCGGAGTACAGGGGGCGGGAGTCCTACTCTGGAAACACCATATATTTT. The V call is TRBV7-6, the J call TRBJ1-3; TRBD1 aligns across 9 bases. This CDR3 is 20 amino acids long. Germline assignment: CDR1 SGHVS and CDR2 FNYEAQ. The V and J ends lost 5 bases and 0 bases, in that order; junction bases with no gene match: 17.

The table lists this clone with a count of one. The V and J genes are TRBV28 and TRBJ1-4; weak D call: TRBD1 (5 bases). Germline V CDR1 and CDR2: MDHEN, SYDVKM. CDR3 length: 14 residues. Trimming cost V 5 bases and J 10 bases, with 17 bases left between them. CDR3 sequence: CASSLPGGESKLFF. The CDR3 DNA reads as TGTGCCAGCAGTCTCCCCGGGGGGGAGTCAAAACTGTTTTTT.

The V and J genes are TRBV27 and TRBJ2-1; weak D call: TRBD1 (6 bases). Germline V gene data show CDR1 as MNHEY and CDR2 as SMNVEV (reference sequence). The CDR3 extends over 14 amino acids. V lost 5 bases and J lost 5, with 13 bases in between. The CDR3 DNA reads TGTGCCAGCAGTCCCCGGACAGCCGACAATGAGCAGTTCTTC. Translated: CASSPRTADNEQFF.

CDR3 coding DNA: TGTGCCAGCTCACCACCCGGGGATGAAAAACTGTTTTTT. Translating gives CASSPPGDEKLFF. This chain links TRBV18 with TRBJ1-4; D is unresolved. This CDR3 comprises 13 residues. V lost 0 bases to trimming and J lost 6 bases, with 5 bases between them. The germline V gene has CDR1 KGHSH and CDR2 LQKENI.

The chain couples TRBV2 to TRBJ1-1; unclear D gene. There are 12 residues in the CDR3. V was clipped by 8 bases and J by 0 bases, with 7 bases between them. CDR1 and CDR2 from the germline V gene are SNHLY and FYNNEI. The CDR3 protein is CASFIVNTEAFF. The CDR3 DNA sequence: TGTGCCAGCTTTATAGTGAACACTGAAGCTTTCTTT.

This clone was counted once. The sample carries other DNA sequences with the same CDR3. This chain connects TRBV7-9 to TRBJ1-2; D is perhaps TRBD1 (5 bases). V lost 5 bases and J 5 bases, leaving 9 bases between the germline ends. This CDR3 has 12 amino acids. In germline, CDR1 is SEHNR, CDR2 FQNEAQ (reference sequence). DNA for the CDR3: TGTGCCAGCAGCCTGACAGCTTATGGCTACACCTTC. Protein: CASSLTAYGYTF.

In this sample, this clone turned up a few times. V gene TRBV23-1 combines with J gene TRBJ2-5; 7 bases match TRBD1. TRBV23-1 is marked as an open reading frame, function uncertain. With 5 bases clipped from V and 2 bases from J, the junction kept 8 bases outside the gene matches. The CDR3 runs 15 residues. The DNA for the CDR3 is TGCGCCAGCAGTGGGGCAGGGGGTCCTCAAGAGACCCAGTACTTC. As protein: CASSGAGGPQETQYF.

V gene TRBV18 combines with J gene TRBJ1-3, with D unresolved. With 4 bases removed from V and 0 bases from J, the gap between germline ends came to 19 bases. The CDR3 length is 18 residues. In germline, CDR1 is KGHSH, CDR2 LQKENI. CDR3: CASSQLVPSSLSGNTIYF. CDR3 coding DNA: TGTGCCAGCTCACAGCTCGTTCCCAGTAGCCTCTCTGGAAACACCATATATTTT.

This clone appeared once. V and J are TRBV7-9 and TRBJ1-6; D is uncertain. Germline V gene lookup returns CDR1 SEHNR and CDR2 FQNEAQ (reference sequence). Trimming shortened V by 2 bases and J by 7 bases, and 3 bases separated the two germline ends. This CDR3 is built from 12 residues. Here the CDR3 reads CASSLSNSPLHF. In DNA, the CDR3 is TGTGCCAGCAGCTTATCAAATTCACCCCTCCACTTT. Drawing the rest from reference TRBV7-9 and TRBJ1-6, the complete variable domain is DTGVSQNPRHKITKRGQNVTFRCDPISEHNRLYWYRQTLGQGPEFLTYFQNEAQLEKSRLLSDRFSAERPKGSFSTLEIQRTEQGDSAMYLCASSLSNSPLHFGNGTRLTVT.

There are a few counts of this clone. J is TRBJ2-1 and V is TRBV30; the match to TRBD2 covers 8 bases. The germline V gene encodes CDR1 GTSNPN and CDR2 SVGIG (reference sequence). CDR3 length: 13 residues. V was clipped by 4 bases and J by 7 bases; unmatched bases: 6. The DNA of the CDR3 is TGTGCCTGGACAAGCGGGAGAATTAATGAGCAGTTCTTC. It translates to CAWTSGRINEQFF.

The rearrangement uses TRBV9 and TRBJ2-7; 8 positions match TRBD2. Looked up from germline, CDR1 is SGDLS and CDR2 is YYNGEE. Trimming took 0 bases from V and 3 from J; bases not matched to a gene: 5. This CDR3 is 15 amino acids long. CDR3 bases: TGTGCCAGCAGCGTAGGAACTAGCGGCCACTACGAGCAGTACTTC. Translating it yields CASSVGTSGHYEQYF.

This clone has only a few counts. This chain links TRBV7-2 with TRBJ1-2; TRBD1 is a possible D gene (5 bases). Trimming stripped 0 bases from V and 6 bases from J, with 14 bases between. CDR3 length equals 15 residues. From germline, CDR1 is SGHTA and CDR2 FQGNSA. As DNA, the CDR3 is TGTGCCAGCAGCTTAGCACCGGGACTAAAAAATGGCTACACCTTC. Translating gives CASSLAPGLKNGYTF.

This sequence joins TRBV6-4 and TRBJ2-3; TRBD1 matches at 7 bases. The length of the CDR3 is 13 residues. J lost 6 bases, V lost 7 bases, and 7 bases had no gene match. Germline lookup yields CDR1 MRHNA and CDR2 SNTAGT. The CDR3 loop reads CASKQGPGDTQYF. The DNA of the CDR3 is TGTGCCAGCAAACAGGGGCCGGGGGATACGCAGTATTTT.

This chain joins TRBV7-9 and TRBJ1-1; 11 bases align to TRBD1. This CDR3 is built from 15 residues. Germline trimming cut 5 bases from V and 4 bases from J; bases unmatched to any gene: 6. Per the germline V gene, CDR1 is SEHNR and CDR2 is FQNEAQ (reference sequence). CDR3 in DNA: TGTGCCAGCAGCCTAGGACAGGGGGCATCCACTGAAGCTTTCTTT. As protein: CASSLGQGASTEAFF.

This clone was observed a few times. The chain has TRBV9 and TRBJ2-1; tentative D call: TRBD1 (5 bases). This CDR3 comprises 16 residues. V was trimmed by 0 bases and J by 7 bases, leaving 17 bases between them. CDR1 and CDR2 (germline): SGDLS, YYNGEE. CDR3 sequence reads: CASSVDDRPLGNEQFF. CDR3 sequence (DNA): TGTGCCAGCAGCGTAGATGACAGACCCCTTGGGAATGAGCAGTTCTTC.

The CDR3 here is CASMLLEGTEAFF. The CDR3 nucleotides read TGTGCCAGCATGCTACTGGAGGGCACTGAAGCTTTCTTT. The rearrangement links TRBV14 to TRBJ1-1; D not certain. In germline, CDR1 is SGHDN, CDR2 FVKESK. CDR3 length equals 13 residues. Trimming removed 7 bases at V and 4 bases at J, with 13 bases between.

This chain connects TRBV7-3 to TRBJ1-6, with D possibly TRBD1 on 6 matching bases. This CDR3 spans 14 amino acids. The V end lost 5 bases, the J end lost 6 bases, and 11 bases lay between the germline ends. Looked up from germline, CDR1 is SGHTA and CDR2 is FQGTGA. The CDR3 coding sequence is TGTGCCAGCAGCAGAGGGACATCTAATTCACCCCTCCACTTT. This translates into CASSRGTSNSPLHF. The full variable domain, rest sourced from reference TRBV7-3 and TRBJ1-6, is GAGVSQTPSNKVTEKGKYVELRCDPISGHTALYWYRQSLGQGPEFLIYFQGTGAADDSGLPNDRFFAVRPEGSVSTLKIQRTERGDSAVYLCASSRGTSNSPLHFGNGTRLTVT.